This T cell receptor (beta chain) was recovered during a study of T cell responses to AZD1222 COVID-19 vaccine. V gave up 9 bases and J gave up 2 bases, with 16 bases separating them. The CDR3 covers 14 residues. Germline-derived CDR1 and CDR2 are LNHDA and SQIVND (reference sequence). The table came from immunoSEQ multiplex PCR; TCRdb's copy has only in-frame clones and leaves some out. The data hold roughly 200,000 clones, with about nine tenths observed a single time. A remark on this clone: Its cognate antigen is unknown.

Broader study findings: White British ancestry dominated among donors, who included more females, and clonal diversity was possibly underestimated. The study reported that nearly half of spike-specific TCRs target unmutated variant regions. Repertoire samples came only from after the peak T cell response.

The source material was peripheral blood, sampled 28 days after the second AZD1222 dose. The chain links TRBV19 to TRBJ1-2; no firm D call. This TCR was recovered from an adult who received the AZD1222 COVID-19 vaccine. In nucleotides, the CDR3 is TGTGCCAGCATCGAGGGAGGGAGAAACTATGGCTACACCTTC. Translated, it gives CASIEGGRNYGYTF.